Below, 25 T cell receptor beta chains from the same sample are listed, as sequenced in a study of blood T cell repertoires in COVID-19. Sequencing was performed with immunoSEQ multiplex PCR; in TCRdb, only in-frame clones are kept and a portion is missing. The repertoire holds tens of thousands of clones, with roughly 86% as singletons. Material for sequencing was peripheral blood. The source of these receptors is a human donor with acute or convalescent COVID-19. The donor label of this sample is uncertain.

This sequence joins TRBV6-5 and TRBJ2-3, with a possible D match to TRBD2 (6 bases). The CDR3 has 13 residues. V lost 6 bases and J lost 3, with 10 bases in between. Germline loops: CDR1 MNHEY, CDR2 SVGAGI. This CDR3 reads CASRVGGTDTQYF. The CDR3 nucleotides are TGTGCCAGCAGGGTGGGGGGAACAGATACGCAGTATTTT.

In DNA, the CDR3 is TGCGCCAGCAGCTTCGAGGGGGCCGGAAACACCATATATTTT. Amino acids: CASSFEGAGNTIYF. V usage is TRBV5-1 and J usage is TRBJ1-3; 7 bases are a match to TRBD1. The CDR3 is 14 residues long. The ends lost 2 bases at V and 4 bases at J; junction bases unmatched: 3. Germline V CDR1 and CDR2: SGHRS, YFSETQ. The variable domain in full, with the rest retrieved from reference TRBV5-1 and TRBJ1-3, is KAGVTQTPRYLIKTRGQQVTLSCSPISGHRSVSWYQQTPGQGLQFLFEYFSETQRNKGNFPGRFSGRQFSNSRSEMNVSTLELGDSALYLCASSFEGAGNTIYFGEGSWLTVV.

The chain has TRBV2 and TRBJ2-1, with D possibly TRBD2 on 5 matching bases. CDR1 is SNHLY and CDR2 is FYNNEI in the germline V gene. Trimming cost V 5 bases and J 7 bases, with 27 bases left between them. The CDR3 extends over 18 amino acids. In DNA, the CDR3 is TGTGCCAGCAGTCGCAATACCCCAAGACGAGGGTTCGGGAATGAGCAGTTCTTC. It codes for CASSRNTPRRGFGNEQFF.

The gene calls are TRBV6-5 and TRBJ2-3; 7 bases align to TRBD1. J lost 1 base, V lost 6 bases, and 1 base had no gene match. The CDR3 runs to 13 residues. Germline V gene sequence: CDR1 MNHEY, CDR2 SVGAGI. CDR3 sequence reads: CASRDRGTDTQYF. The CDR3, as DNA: TGTGCCAGCAGAGACAGGGGCACAGATACGCAGTATTTT.

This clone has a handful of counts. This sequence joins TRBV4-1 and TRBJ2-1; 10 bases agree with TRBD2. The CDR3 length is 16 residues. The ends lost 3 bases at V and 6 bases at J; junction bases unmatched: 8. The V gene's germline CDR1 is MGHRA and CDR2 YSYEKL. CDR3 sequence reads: CASSHPGLAATNEQFF. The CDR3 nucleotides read TGCGCCAGCAGCCACCCTGGACTAGCGGCCACCAATGAGCAGTTCTTC.

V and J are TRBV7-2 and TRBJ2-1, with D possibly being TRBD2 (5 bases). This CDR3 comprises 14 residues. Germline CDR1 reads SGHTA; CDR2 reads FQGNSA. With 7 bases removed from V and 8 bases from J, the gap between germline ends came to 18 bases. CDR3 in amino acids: CASISQAEGDEQFF. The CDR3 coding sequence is TGTGCCAGCATCAGTCAGGCCGAGGGCGATGAGCAGTTCTTC.

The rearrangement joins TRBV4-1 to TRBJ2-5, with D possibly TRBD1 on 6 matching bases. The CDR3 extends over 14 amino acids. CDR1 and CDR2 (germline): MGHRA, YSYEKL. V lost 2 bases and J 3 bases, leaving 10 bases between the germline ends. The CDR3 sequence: CASSQSTGKETQYF. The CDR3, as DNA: TGCGCCAGCAGCCAATCTACAGGGAAAGAGACCCAGTACTTC.

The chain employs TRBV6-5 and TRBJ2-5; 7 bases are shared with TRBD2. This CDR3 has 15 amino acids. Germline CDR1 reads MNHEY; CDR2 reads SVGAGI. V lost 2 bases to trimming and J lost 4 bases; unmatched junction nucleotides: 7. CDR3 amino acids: CASSYGGGAAETQYF. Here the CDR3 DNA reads TGTGCCAGCAGTTACGGGGGGGGTGCGGCAGAGACCCAGTACTTC.

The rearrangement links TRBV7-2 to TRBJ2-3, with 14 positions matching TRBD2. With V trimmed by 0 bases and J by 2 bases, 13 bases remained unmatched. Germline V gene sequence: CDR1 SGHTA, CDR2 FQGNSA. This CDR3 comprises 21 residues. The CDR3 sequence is CASSLAVIAGLAGAYTDTQYF. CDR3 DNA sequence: TGTGCCAGCAGCTTAGCGGTTATTGCGGGACTAGCGGGGGCCTACACAGATACGCAGTATTTT.

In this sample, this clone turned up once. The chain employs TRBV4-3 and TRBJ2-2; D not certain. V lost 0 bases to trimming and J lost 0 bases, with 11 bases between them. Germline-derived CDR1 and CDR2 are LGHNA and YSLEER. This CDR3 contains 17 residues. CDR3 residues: CASSQDAAAANTGELFF. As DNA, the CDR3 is TGCGCCAGCAGCCAAGACGCCGCGGCAGCGAACACCGGGGAGCTGTTTTTT.

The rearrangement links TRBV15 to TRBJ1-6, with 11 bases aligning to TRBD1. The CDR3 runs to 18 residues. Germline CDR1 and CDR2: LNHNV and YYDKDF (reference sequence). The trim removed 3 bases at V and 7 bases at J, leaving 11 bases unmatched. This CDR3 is CATSRGPGQGGTNSPLHF. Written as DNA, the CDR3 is TGTGCCACCAGCAGGGGACCGGGACAGGGGGGAACCAATTCACCCCTCCACTTT.

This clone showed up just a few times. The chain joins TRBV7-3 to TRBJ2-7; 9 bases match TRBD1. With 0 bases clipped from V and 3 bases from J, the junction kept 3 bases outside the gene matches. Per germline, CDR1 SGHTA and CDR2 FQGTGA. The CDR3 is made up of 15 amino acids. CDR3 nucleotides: TGTGCCAGCAGCTTAACCGGGACAGGGTTCTACGAGCAGTACTTC. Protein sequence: CASSLTGTGFYEQYF.

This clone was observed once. CDR3 sequence (DNA): TGCGCCAGCATCAATGGGCCGGGGGTAGGCTATGGCTACACCTTC. Translation gives CASINGPGVGYGYTF. This chain joins TRBV5-1 and TRBJ1-2; a weak D match, TRBD1 (5 bases). Between the trimmed V and J ends, which lost 6 bases and 4 bases, there was a span of 19 bases. Germline CDR1 is SGHRS and CDR2 is YFSETQ. This CDR3 spans 15 amino acids.

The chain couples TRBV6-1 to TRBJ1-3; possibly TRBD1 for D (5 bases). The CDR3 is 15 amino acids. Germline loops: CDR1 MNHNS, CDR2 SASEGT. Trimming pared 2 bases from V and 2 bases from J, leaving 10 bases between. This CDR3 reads CASSEQAGTGNTIYF. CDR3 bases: TGTGCCAGCAGTGAACAGGCAGGGACTGGAAACACCATATATTTT.

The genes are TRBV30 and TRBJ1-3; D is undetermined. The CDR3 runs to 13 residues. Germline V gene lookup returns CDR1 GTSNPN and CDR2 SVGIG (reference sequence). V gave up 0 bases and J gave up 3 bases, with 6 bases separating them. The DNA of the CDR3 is TGTGCCTGGAGTGTCGGTGGTGGAAACACCATATATTTT. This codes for CAWSVGGGNTIYF.

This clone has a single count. CDR3: CASSGTGSLFTGELFF. DNA of the CDR3: TGTGCCAGCAGCGGAACCGGGAGTTTATTCACCGGGGAGCTGTTTTTT. The chain joins TRBV7-9 to TRBJ2-2, with D perhaps matching TRBD2 (6 bases). This CDR3 region has 16 residues. V was shortened by 5 bases and J by 4 bases, with 17 bases between the two germline ends. Per germline, CDR1 SEHNR and CDR2 FQNEAQ (reference sequence).

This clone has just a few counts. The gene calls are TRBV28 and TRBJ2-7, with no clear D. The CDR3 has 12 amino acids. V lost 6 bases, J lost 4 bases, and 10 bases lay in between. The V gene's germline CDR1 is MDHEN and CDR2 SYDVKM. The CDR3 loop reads CASSPTVYEQYF. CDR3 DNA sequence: TGTGCCAGCAGCCCCACAGTATACGAGCAGTACTTC.

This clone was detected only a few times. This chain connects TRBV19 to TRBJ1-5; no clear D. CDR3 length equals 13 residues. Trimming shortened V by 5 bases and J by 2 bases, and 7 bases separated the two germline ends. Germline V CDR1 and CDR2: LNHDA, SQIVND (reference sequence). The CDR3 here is CASSQRGNQPQHF. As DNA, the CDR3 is TGTGCCAGTAGTCAACGAGGCAATCAGCCCCAGCATTTT.

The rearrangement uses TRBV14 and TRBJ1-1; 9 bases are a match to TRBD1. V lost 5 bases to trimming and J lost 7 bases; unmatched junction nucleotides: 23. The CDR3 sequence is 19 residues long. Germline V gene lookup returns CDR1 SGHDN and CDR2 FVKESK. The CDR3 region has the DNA TGTGCCAGCAGCTCAAGAGGGACAAGAGGCGCCGGGACAGGGTTTGAAGCTTTCTTT. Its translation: CASSSRGTRGAGTGFEAFF.

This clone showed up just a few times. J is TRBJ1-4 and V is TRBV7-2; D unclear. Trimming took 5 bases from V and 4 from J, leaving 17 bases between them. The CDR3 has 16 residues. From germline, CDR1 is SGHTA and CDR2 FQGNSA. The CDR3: CASSAAPRRGNEKLFF. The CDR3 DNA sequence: TGTGCCAGCAGCGCGGCCCCCCGGCGGGGTAATGAAAAACTGTTTTTT.

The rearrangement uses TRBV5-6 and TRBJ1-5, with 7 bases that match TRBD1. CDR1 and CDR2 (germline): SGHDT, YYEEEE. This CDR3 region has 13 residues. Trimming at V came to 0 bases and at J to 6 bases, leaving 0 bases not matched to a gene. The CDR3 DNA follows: TGTGCCAGCAGCTTGGACAGGGGTCAGCCCCAGCATTTT. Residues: CASSLDRGQPQHF.

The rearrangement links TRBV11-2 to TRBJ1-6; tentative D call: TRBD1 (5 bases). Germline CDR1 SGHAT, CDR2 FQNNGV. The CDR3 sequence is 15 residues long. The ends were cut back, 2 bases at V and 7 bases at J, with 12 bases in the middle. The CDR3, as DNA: TGTGCCAGCAGCTTATTGTCAGCAGGGAATTCACCCCTCCACTTT. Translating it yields CASSLLSAGNSPLHF.

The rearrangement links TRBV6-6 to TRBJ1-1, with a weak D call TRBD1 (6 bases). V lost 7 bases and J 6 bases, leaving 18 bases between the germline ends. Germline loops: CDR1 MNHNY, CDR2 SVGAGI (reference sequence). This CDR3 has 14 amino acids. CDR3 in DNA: TGTGCCAGCACCAAGGGGGAGGGGCGGGCTGAAGCTTTCTTT. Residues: CASTKGEGRAEAFF.

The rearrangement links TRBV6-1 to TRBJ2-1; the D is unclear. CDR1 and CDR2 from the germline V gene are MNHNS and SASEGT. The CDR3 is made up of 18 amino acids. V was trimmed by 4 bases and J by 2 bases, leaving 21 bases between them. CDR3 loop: CASSVPSWHPLPYNEQFF. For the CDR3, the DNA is TGTGCCAGCAGTGTACCCTCGTGGCACCCCCTCCCCTACAATGAGCAGTTCTTC.

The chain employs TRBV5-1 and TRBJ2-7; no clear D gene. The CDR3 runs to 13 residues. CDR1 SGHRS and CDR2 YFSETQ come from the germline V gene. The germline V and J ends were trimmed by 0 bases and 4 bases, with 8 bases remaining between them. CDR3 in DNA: TGCGCCAGCAGCTTGGCGGTTACGTACGAGCAGTACTTC. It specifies CASSLAVTYEQYF.